The T cell receptor beta chain under discussion was sequenced for a study of cytomegalovirus exposure and HLA in healthy donors (dated by TCRdb to 2015 to 2018). Regarding the complete study: An earlier analysis of approximately 640 of the donors reported approximately 300 Gb of sequence data and around 120 million unique TCR beta sequences from around 200 million T cells. The study was designed to test whether signatures of past pathogen exposure could be identified by cataloging public T cell receptors. The number of typed donors differed by locus: roughly 629-630 for A, B, C, DRB1 and DQB1; 500 to 550 for DQA1; some 610 for DPA1; and about 450 for DPB1. Of the roughly 410 genotyped donors, 80% to 90% were placed in the genetic ancestry cluster associated with self-reported Caucasian donors. An early release that covered fewer than 800 HLA-typed donors contained approximately 300 gigabases of sequencing data and 70 million to 100 million unique TCR sequences. Four to six DR-DQ haplotypes were handled as single units for association and clustering, since linkage in the cohort was strong. HLA typing covered class I and class II loci at four-digit resolution. In addition to the first cohort of approximately 650 subjects, a separate validation cohort of 120 different subjects was used. The study combined high-throughput TCR immunosequencing, statistical association of individual TCRs with disease status, and machine learning to predict cytomegalovirus infection status. Donor age, sex, ethnicity and CMV serostatus were compiled together with the repertoire data. In the later analysis, no new phenotypic data were used to find candidate immune exposures; instead, reliance was placed on TCR beta sequences and their occurrence across donors. All discovery cohort repertoires had been generated using a single sequencing platform. Using immunosequencing, the study profiled T cell repertoires from 550 to 750 subjects and related those repertoires to cytomegalovirus serostatus. On average, around 240,000 unique TCR beta nucleotide sequences were sequenced per donor among 398 genotyped donors of the cohort, with 15% to 20% of those sequences being non-productive. In an earlier analysis of 587 of the donors, high-throughput TCR beta sequencing was used to judge whether each TCR beta V gene segment behaved as functional or pseudogenic. In a later genetic analysis, genome-wide SNP genotypes for about 55% of the roughly 700 donors were used, and that subset was treated as a discovery cohort. A later analysis re-analyzed previously published TCR beta repertoires from 500 to 700 donors and added high-resolution HLA genotyping to study TCR occurrence patterns. What the authors observed across the whole study: In a later analysis, HLA-associated TCR beta chains were found to be more clonally expanded and to have lower generation probabilities than equally common non-associated chains. For the cohort, immune exposure information was limited to CMV serostatus. According to the authors, the approach could potentially be generalized to other disease states and immunological phenotypes. At a false discovery rate of 0.05, a later analysis linked about 16,000 TCR beta sequences to specific HLA alleles. In vitro tests confirmed that three of the cytomegalovirus-associated TCR beta chains recognize cytomegalovirus antigens. Correlated functional status among segregating V segments might be attributable to linkage disequilibrium, but an unknown experimental factor could not be ruled out. A total of around 150 TCR beta chains were listed by the study as associated with cytomegalovirus. Because HLA typing was unavailable for some donors at each locus, only the typed subset was used in association tests. A group of highly shared sequence variants was considered likely to be a technical artifact of the sequencing pipeline. Because counts were too low, roughly 17 rarely observed V segments, including chromosome 9 orphons, were left out of the earlier analysis of about 500 of the donors. Most TCR sequences were observed very rarely across donors, whereas some public TCRs were present in many individuals. A further reported finding was that TCR beta sequences accurately predicted the HLA-A and HLA-B alleles for most subjects in the first cohort. A later genetic analysis reported fewer N-insertions in productive TCRs among donors in an Asian-associated ancestry cluster than the approximately 670-donor mean. Assigning TCR associations to individual alleles was difficult when HLA alleles, especially DR and DQ, strongly co-occurred. Sequencing depth was assumed to be roughly uniform across donors in the presence/absence analyses, though that assumption may not hold. In a later analysis, TCR association rates were found to vary across HLA loci, with the most associated TCRs seen for DRB1 alleles and the fewest for HLA-C alleles. Several of the top co-occurrence clusters appeared to be linked to parvovirus B19, influenza, CMV and Epstein-Barr virus, according to a later analysis. The 87-base-pair reads could not distinguish some IMGT-functional V segments, including TRBV6-2 and TRBV6-3, so those segments were excluded. Only TCR beta chains were sequenced in this cohort, and the absence of alpha or paired-chain data limited detectable features. In a later genetic analysis, a missense DCLRE1C variant was associated with V-gene and J-gene trimming of TCR beta chains, and the association was replicated in an independent cohort. In a later analysis, most CMV-associated TCR beta chains were found to appear HLA-restricted, with HLA associations seemingly driven largely by CMV exposure. In both the original and validation cohorts, the classifier was reported to diagnose cytomegalovirus status with high specificity and sensitivity. In an earlier analysis of approximately 590 of the donors, most TCR beta V segments were observed in productive rearrangements about 90% or about 30% of the time, broadly matching IMGT annotations.

From cysteine to phenylalanine, the CDR3 is 11 amino acids long. The entry retains the CDR3 DNA only, 33 bases that are in frame from base 1. The germline V gene encodes CDR1 SQVTM and CDR2 ANQGSEA. V is shortened by 3 bases, J by 1 base, and the region joining them spans 3 bases. The cohort consisted of 600 or so healthy bone marrow donors. Cohort members were all nominally healthy when sampled, although unrecorded immune exposures were likely present. The donor was CMV seropositive and was included in the group of 250 to 350 seropositive cohort members. A peripheral blood sample was collected from each donor, and TCR beta sequencing was performed on peripheral blood mononuclear cells. Genomic DNA was extracted from the blood cell samples with the Qiagen DNeasy Blood Extraction Kit. On this clone: This receptor's antigen is unknown. Base quality data are lacking; no much larger clone is found one base away. Additional DNA sequences in this sample encode the identical CDR3.

Library prep was done by the immunoSEQ multiplex PCR assay. A mixture of 60 forward primers for TCR Vbeta segments and 13 reverse primers for TCR Jbeta segments was used in the multiplex PCR. The CDR3 region of rearranged TCR beta genes was amplified from genomic DNA by a multiplex PCR assay. The Illumina HiSeq System was used to sequence the amplified TCR beta libraries as 87-base-pair reads. From the authors' description of their analysis: A later analysis tallied 75 million to 95 million unique TCR beta chains across the 666 repertoires, and approximately 12 million of those chains were shared by two or more donors. Raw reads were error-corrected and collapsed into unique sequences by a nearest-neighbor algorithm in which closely related sequences were merged to remove PCR and sequencing errors. CDR3 sequences were aligned to IMGT reference sequences to assign V, D and J gene segments. For a sequence to be retained, at least a six-nucleotide match to both a V gene segment and a J gene segment was required. A rearrangement counted as productive if the CDR3 had no stop codons and remained in frame with V and J, and every other rearrangement counted as non-productive. Following IMGT convention, CDR3 was defined as the stretch from the second conserved V-encoded cysteine up to the conserved J-encoded phenylalanine. In an earlier analysis of more than 550 of the donors, sequences lacking an unambiguous match to a single V gene segment were excluded. In an earlier analysis of several hundred of the donors, V segments were called functional above 56.7% productive rearrangements and were called segregating when the between-donor standard deviation exceeded 5%. A statistical classification framework was built for diagnosing cytomegalovirus status from the catalog of TCR beta chain sequences. In a later analysis, V and J genes were assigned by comparing TCR nucleotide sequences against IMGT/GENE-DB human TR gene sequences. Using the TCRdist pipeline, a later analysis assigned CDR3 sequences along with most-parsimonious VDJ recombination scenarios. In a later analysis, every TCR beta chain was defined by the combination of its CDR3 amino acid sequence and its V-gene family, and reads without a unique V-gene family were dropped. As a way to deal with suspected cross-contamination and a sequencing artifact, a later analysis dropped 592 nucleotide sequences that were highly shared and had low generation probability. For each public chain, a later analysis derived a clonal expansion index from normalized ranks of inferred template counts within each repertoire. A later analysis computed generation probabilities with a VDJ recombination model fitted to out-of-frame rearrangements, and checked the results against IGoR. Hypergeometric tests were used in a later analysis to score TCR-TCR, TCR-HLA and TCR-CMV co-occurrence, with a repertoire-size bias correction applied to the TCR pairs. In a later analysis, false discovery rates were estimated by permuting HLA or CMV assignments 20 times. In a later analysis, co-occurring TCRs were grouped using DBSCAN, with TCRdist sequence similarity added in when clustering inside HLA-allele-positive subsets. Co-occurrence clustering excluded repertoires with fewer than 30,000 or more than 120,000 public chains, plus five with anomalous nucleotide sharing. Drawn from immuneACCESS, this table holds only the in-frame rearrangements with V and J called that TCRdb kept. Clones are partly lost; checked studies trace under half to an unresolved V gene and leave the rest unexplained. Clone size and V and J calls were adopted from that table, with D and trimming inferred from the DNA. The sample records 95,000 to 150,000 clones, nearly 65% of which are singletons. The ten largest clonotypes hold over 8% of the sample.

This TCR came from a man aged 40-50 years in good health and CMV-seropositive. Input material: PBMCs. The sequence joins TRBV29-1 to TRBJ1-1; confidence is insufficient to name the D gene. The CDR3 sequence is CSVDRNTEAFF. Read as DNA, the sequence is TGCAGCGTTGACAGGAACACTGAAGCTTTCTTT. With the portions outside the CDR3 filled from the reference TRBV29-1 and TRBJ1-1 genes, the complete variable region becomes SAVISQKPSRDICQRGTSLTIQCQVDSQVTMMFWYRQQPGQSLTLIATANQGSEATYESGFVIDKFPISRPNLTFSTLTVSNMSPEDSSIYLCSVDRNTEAFFGQGTRLTVV.